What follows are 22 T cell receptor beta chains derived from one specimen sequenced in a study of shared clonotypes between healthy human individuals. The method was immunoSEQ multiplex PCR; TCRdb's version includes in-frame clones alone and lacks a portion of them. The data contain approximately 980,000 clones, around three quarters of them singletons. Source material: memory CD4+ T cells sorted from blood. Sample subset: CD45RA-negative fraction. The receptors were sampled from a young man in good health.

J is TRBJ2-7 and V is TRBV7-6; D unresolved. Germline V gene sequence: CDR1 SGHVS, CDR2 FNYEAQ. V was pared by 1 base and J by 0 bases, with 10 bases between. There are 15 residues in the CDR3. This CDR3 is CASSLDPGSSYEQYF. Here the CDR3 DNA reads TGTGCCAGCAGCTTAGATCCAGGAAGCTCCTACGAGCAGTACTTC. Variable domain in full (rest from reference TRBV7-6 and TRBJ2-7): GAGVSQSPRYKVTKRGQDVALRCDPISGHVSLYWYRQALGQGPEFLTYFNYEAQQDKSGLPNDRFSAERPEGSISTLTIQRTEQRDSAMYRCASSLDPGSSYEQYFGPGTRLTVT.

This clone was picked up one time. The chain combines TRBV21-1 with TRBJ2-5; no DNA check was done on the table's D call, TRBD2. TRBV21-1 is a pseudogene locus. CDR3 size: 15 residues. The chain's CDR3 is CARARASGSRETQYF. The DNA of the CDR3 is TGTGCCCGTGCCCGAGCTAGCGGGAGTCGAGAGACCCAGTACTTC.

The chain is built from TRBV6-6 and TRBJ2-7; no reliable D call. Germline assignment: CDR1 MNHNY and CDR2 SVGAGI (reference sequence). Deletions cut 0 bases from V and 1 base from J, with 4 bases between. The CDR3 loop spans 13 amino acids. In nucleotides, the CDR3 is TGTGCCAGCAGTTACTCGCGATCCTACGAGCAGTACTTC. Protein: CASSYSRSYEQYF.

V and J are TRBV6-1 and TRBJ2-7, with TRBD2 matching over 7 bases. The CDR3 is 13 amino acids. CDR1 is MNHNS, CDR2 SASEGT, per germline. The ends lost 6 bases at V and 5 bases at J; junction bases unmatched: 7. The CDR3 coding sequence is TGTGCCAGCAGGGGGACTAACTGGGACGAGCAGTACTTC. Its translation: CASRGTNWDEQYF.

This chain joins TRBV6-1 and TRBJ2-7, with a weak D call TRBD1 (6 bases). In germline, CDR1 is MNHNS, CDR2 SASEGT. V lost 5 bases and J lost 0, with 14 bases in between. CDR3 length: 15 residues. CDR3 nucleotides: TGTGCCAGCAGTTCAGGGGCCCGCAACTCCTACGAGCAGTACTTC. It is translated as CASSSGARNSYEQYF.

The V call is TRBV6-5, the J call TRBJ2-1; 7 bases are a match to TRBD1. Germline lookup yields CDR1 MNHEY and CDR2 SVGAGI. J was trimmed by 3 bases and V by 2 bases; bases with no gene match: 4. The CDR3 consists of 15 residues. CDR3: CASSYGDSLYNEQFF. The CDR3, as DNA: TGTGCCAGCAGTTACGGGGACAGCCTCTACAATGAGCAGTTCTTC.

About this clone: A read error may explain this, as a much larger clone is one base away. Distinct nucleotide sequences in the sample also encode this CDR3. The chain has TRBV7-8 and TRBJ1-1; D remains unclear. Trimming removed 5 bases at V and 1 base at J, with 5 bases between. CDR3 length equals 12 residues. Germline V gene data show CDR1 as SGHVS and CDR2 as FQNEAQ. The CDR3: CASSPQNTEAFF. CDR3 in DNA: TGTGCCAGCAGCCCACAGAACACTGAAGCTTTCTTT.

V and J are TRBV4-1 and TRBJ1-3, with TRBD1 matching 8 bases. CDR1 MGHRA and CDR2 YSYEKL come from the germline V gene. The CDR3 totals 16 residues. Unmatched junction bases numbered 5, after V lost 1 base and J lost 3 bases. CDR3 sequence: CASSQGQGNLGNTIYF. The CDR3 region has the DNA TGCGCCAGCAGCCAAGGACAGGGGAATCTTGGAAACACCATATATTTT.

Remarks on this clone: This same CDR3 is encoded by further DNA sequences in the sample. V usage is TRBV29-1 and J usage is TRBJ1-1; TRBD1 might be the D (6 bases). There are 12 residues in the CDR3. Germline CDR1 reads SQVTM; CDR2 reads ANQGSEA. The ends were cut back, 7 bases at V and 1 base at J, with 10 bases in the middle. CDR3 sequence (DNA): TGCAGCGGGGGGGGACAGAACACTGAAGCTTTCTTT. This codes for CSGGGQNTEAFF.

The chain couples TRBV4-1 to TRBJ1-3; no firm D call. The CDR3 is 14 amino acids. Germline V gene data show CDR1 as MGHRA and CDR2 as YSYEKL. V lost 2 bases to trimming and J lost 0 bases, with 5 bases between them. The chain's CDR3 is CASSQQDSGNTIYF. The DNA for the CDR3 is TGCGCCAGCAGCCAACAGGACTCTGGAAACACCATATATTTT.

This chain links TRBV11-2 with TRBJ1-3; no firm D call. This CDR3 spans 16 amino acids. Deletions cut 0 bases from V and 3 bases from J, with 12 bases between. The germline CDR1 and CDR2 sequences are SGHAT and FQNNGV. The CDR3 coding sequence is TGTGCCAGCAGCTTAGACGGGGTCTCTGGTGGAAACACCATATATTTT. Residues: CASSLDGVSGGNTIYF.

The chain uses TRBV29-1 and TRBJ2-5; 12 bases match TRBD1. The CDR3 length is 17 residues. The V and J ends lost 3 bases and 2 bases, in that order; junction bases with no gene match: 10. CDR1 and CDR2 from the germline V gene are SQVTM and ANQGSEA. In nucleotides, the CDR3 is TGCAGCGTTGAGGGACAGGGGGCGAGGGGTTGGCAAGAGACCCAGTACTTC. This encodes CSVEGQGARGWQETQYF.

This clone was found a few times. The V and J genes are TRBV29-1 and TRBJ2-1, with 10 bases matching TRBD2. V trimming: 5 bases; J trimming: 7 bases; junction bases outside the gene matches: 8. There are 14 residues in the CDR3. Germline V gene lookup returns CDR1 SQVTM and CDR2 ANQGSEA. DNA of the CDR3: TGCAGCGTTAATACACTAGCGGGACGGAATGAGCAGTTCTTC. This sequence encodes CSVNTLAGRNEQFF.

As regards this clone: Within the sample, other DNA sequences also encode this same CDR3. This chain links TRBV5-1 with TRBJ1-5; 7 nucleotides agree with TRBD1. This CDR3 is 15 amino acids long. V lost 3 bases to trimming and J lost 0 bases; unmatched junction nucleotides: 3. Germline V lookup: CDR1 SGHRS, CDR2 YFSETQ. The DNA of the CDR3 is TGCGCCAGCAGCTCAGGGACAGATAGCAATCAGCCCCAGCATTTT. It encodes CASSSGTDSNQPQHF.

This rearrangement joins TRBV7-2 to TRBJ2-3, with D possibly TRBD1 on 6 matching bases. V dropped 8 bases and J dropped 7 bases, with 10 bases sitting between them. This CDR3 contains 11 residues. Germline CDR1 is SGHTA and CDR2 is FQGNSA. In DNA, the CDR3 is TGTGCCAGCGTGGGGGCTTATACGCAGTATTTT. It codes for CASVGAYTQYF.

This chain uses TRBV4-1 with TRBJ2-1; 9 positions match TRBD2. The CDR3 is 16 amino acids. V was clipped by 7 bases and J by 2 bases; unmatched bases: 9. Germline V lookup: CDR1 MGHRA, CDR2 YSYEKL. The CDR3 region is CASTPTSGFTYNEQFF. In DNA, the CDR3 is TGCGCCAGCACCCCGACTAGCGGATTTACCTACAATGAGCAGTTCTTC.

V and J are TRBV13 and TRBJ1-2; 7 nucleotides agree with TRBD1. The CDR3 loop spans 15 amino acids. The V and J ends lost 5 bases and 7 bases, in that order; junction bases with no gene match: 13. Germline CDR1 reads PRHDT; CDR2 reads FYEKMQ (reference sequence). The CDR3 bases are TGTGCCAGCAGCGCCGACCAGGGGGGAAGAGGTGGCTACACCTTC. Translating gives CASSADQGGRGGYTF.

In this sample, this clone turned up once. This rearrangement joins TRBV7-2 to TRBJ2-7; 10 bases fit TRBD2. The CDR3 length is 15 residues. Per the germline V gene, CDR1 is SGHTA and CDR2 is FQGNSA. Trimming cost V 5 bases and J 3 bases; bases outside gene matches: 7. This chain's CDR3 is CASSLTSGNGYEQYF. DNA for the CDR3: TGTGCCAGCAGCCTCACTAGCGGGAACGGCTACGAGCAGTACTTC.

The gene calls are TRBV5-6 and TRBJ2-7; weak D call: TRBD2 (5 bases). Germline V gene data show CDR1 as SGHDT and CDR2 as YYEEEE. The CDR3 totals 14 residues. Trimming cost V 6 bases and J 5 bases, with 18 bases left between them. CDR3 nucleotide sequence: TGTGCCAGCACCTGGACTGAGAAAAAAAACGAGCAGTACTTC. It yields the protein CASTWTEKKNEQYF.

This clone was seen just once. This chain uses TRBV11-2 with TRBJ2-1, with TRBD2 identical over 10 bases. The CDR3 is made up of 15 amino acids. Germline CDR1 is SGHAT and CDR2 is FQNNGV. The V gene end was trimmed by 5 bases and the J gene end by 7 bases; junction bases not matched to a gene: 8. The CDR3 DNA reads as TGTGCCAGCAGCACTCCGGGACTAGCGCTGAATGAGCAGTTCTTC. It translates to CASSTPGLALNEQFF.

The V gene is TRBV9, the J gene TRBJ2-1; 7 bases are a match to TRBD2. Germline V gene lookup returns CDR1 SGDLS and CDR2 YYNGEE. The CDR3 contains 14 residues. V lost 4 bases to trimming and J lost 9 bases; unmatched junction nucleotides: 10. CDR3 DNA: TGTGCCAGCAGCCCTCGGACTAGGATGAGTGAGCAGTTCTTC. Its translation: CASSPRTRMSEQFF.

There are a few counts of this clone. The chain has TRBV9 and TRBJ1-1; unclear D gene. CDR3 size: 13 residues. Germline values: CDR1 SGDLS, CDR2 YYNGEE. The V gene lost 4 bases and the J gene lost 3 bases, with 10 bases spanning the gap. The CDR3 nucleotides are TGTGCCAGCAGCTTCCTGGGAGACACTGAAGCTTTCTTT. Translating it yields CASSFLGDTEAFF.